This T cell receptor beta chain was recovered during a study of blood T cell repertoires in COVID-19. For the study at large: Sites in the United States, Italy and Spain provided acute and convalescent COVID-19 samples. The analysed material was cDNA or gDNA that came from T cells, B-cell-depleted T cells, or PBMCs.

Using immunoSEQ multiplex PCR, the repertoire was profiled, and TCRdb retains in-frame clones only, with some absent. The sample holds some 120,000 clones, about 82% seen once. Germline V gene sequence: CDR1 SGDLS, CDR2 YYNGEE. V dropped 2 bases and J dropped 7; count of bases not matched to a gene: 4. The CDR3 extends over 15 amino acids. Sample: peripheral blood. The receptor's source is a human donor in a cohort sampled during active COVID-19. The chain recombines TRBV9 with TRBJ1-6; 9 nucleotides agree with TRBD1. As DNA, the CDR3 is TGTGCCAGCAGCGTCTGGGACAGGGTGAATTCACCCCTCCACTTT. Encoded protein: CASSVWDRVNSPLHF.